This entry lists 2 T cell receptor beta chains sequenced from one sample in a study of shared clonotypes between healthy human individuals. The protocol was immunoSEQ multiplex PCR, while the TCRdb copy is restricted to in-frame clones and leaves out a portion. This sample has some 980,000 clones, with around three quarters found just once. The specimen was memory CD4+ T cells sorted from blood. Subset described: CD45RA-negative fraction. These receptors were taken from a man younger than 35 in good health.

The V and J genes are TRBV10-3 and TRBJ2-7, with 10 nucleotides matching TRBD2. Trimming took 4 bases from V and 3 from J; bases not matched to a gene: 12. Germline V gives CDR1 ENHRY, CDR2 SYGVKD. The CDR3 loop spans 17 amino acids. The CDR3 spells CAISGGSGGALYYEQYF. CDR3 coding DNA: TGTGCCATCAGTGGCGGGAGCGGGGGGGCCCTCTACTACGAGCAGTACTTC.

V usage is TRBV6-1 and J usage is TRBJ2-7, with TRBD2 matching 7 bases. With V trimmed by 7 bases and J by 5 bases, 8 bases remained unmatched. Looked up from germline, CDR1 is MNHNS and CDR2 is SASEGT. The CDR3 covers 13 residues. The CDR3 region has the DNA TGTGCCAGCAATTGGGGGGGTGGGAACGAGCAGTACTTC. Protein sequence: CASNWGGGNEQYF.